The 30 T cell receptor beta chains in this list originate from one sample, sequenced in a study of beta chain features in type 1 diabetes. Study-level findings and limits: Across all four CD4+ subsets, people with type 1 diabetes showed modestly shorter TCRB CDR3s.

cDNA synthesis used the whole RNA isolate, giving expressed TCRB sequences. The table came from immunoSEQ multiplex PCR; TCRdb's copy has only in-frame clones and leaves some out. This table holds more than 550,000 clones, more than 12% found once. No antigen has been identified for these receptors. Sequencing input: naive CD4+ T cells from blood. The receptors derive from a man between 18 and 35 years old with type 1 diabetes.

A few counts support this clone. The CDR3 here is CASSQIPGLEQFF. Written as DNA, the CDR3 is TGCGCCAGCAGCCAAATACCGGGACTAGAGCAGTTCTTC. This chain connects TRBV4-3 to TRBJ2-1, with 7 bases lining up with TRBD2. The trim removed 2 bases at V and 10 bases at J, leaving 5 bases unmatched. The CDR3 extends over 13 amino acids. Germline V CDR1 and CDR2: LGHNA, YSLEER.

This clone was detected only a few times. The V and J genes are TRBV18 and TRBJ1-2, with D possibly TRBD1 on 6 matching bases. The CDR3 runs 16 residues. Germline assignment: CDR1 KGHSH and CDR2 LQKENI. Trimming took 2 bases from V and 6 from J, leaving 19 bases between them. The chain's CDR3 is CASSPSAGGRQNGYTF. The CDR3 nucleotides are TGTGCCAGCTCACCATCAGCGGGGGGCCGTCAGAATGGCTACACCTTC.

The CDR3: CASSLAKGSYTDTQYF. CDR3 nucleotide sequence: TGCGCCAGCAGCTTGGCTAAGGGATCATACACAGATACGCAGTATTTT. This chain joins TRBV5-1 and TRBJ2-3; D uncertain. CDR3 size: 16 residues. Germline-derived CDR1 and CDR2 are SGHRS and YFSETQ. V lost 0 bases and J 2 bases, leaving 13 bases between the germline ends.

Comment on this clone: Other DNA sequences of this sample code for an identical CDR3. This chain joins TRBV5-1 and TRBJ1-2, with a tentative D call TRBD1 (6 bases). Trimming took 0 bases from V and 2 from J, leaving 8 bases between them. Germline assignment: CDR1 SGHRS and CDR2 YFSETQ. CDR3 length: 14 amino acids. The CDR3 DNA reads TGCGCCAGCAGCTTGGTACAGGGAAACTATGGCTACACCTTC. This sequence encodes CASSLVQGNYGYTF.

This clone was counted a few times. V gene TRBV9 combines with J gene TRBJ2-1, with 7 positions matching TRBD1. V was pared by 1 base and J by 6 bases, with 4 bases of the junction left unmatched. Germline V gives CDR1 SGDLS, CDR2 YYNGEE. This CDR3 spans 14 amino acids. The CDR3 loop reads CASSVSGTVNEQFF. DNA for the CDR3: TGTGCCAGCAGCGTATCCGGGACAGTCAATGAGCAGTTCTTC.

The V and J genes are TRBV30 and TRBJ2-3, with D perhaps matching TRBD2 (6 bases). Germline values: CDR1 GTSNPN, CDR2 SVGIG (reference sequence). Trimming cost V 2 bases and J 0 bases, with 9 bases left between them. This CDR3 comprises 14 residues. The CDR3, as DNA: TGTGCCTGGAGTTACGGGAGAAGCACAGATACGCAGTATTTT. It encodes CAWSYGRSTDTQYF.

The CDR3 protein is CAWTIFGGGRETQYF. CDR3 sequence (DNA): TGTGCCTGGACAATTTTTGGGGGGGGCCGGGAGACCCAGTACTTC. This sequence joins TRBV30 and TRBJ2-5; tentative D call: TRBD2 (7 bases). The CDR3 runs 15 residues. Per the germline V gene, CDR1 is GTSNPN and CDR2 is SVGIG (reference sequence). V lost 4 bases, J lost 5 bases, and 20 bases lay in between.

This chain links TRBV19 with TRBJ1-2, with D tentatively TRBD1 (6 bases). The germline V gene has CDR1 LNHDA and CDR2 SQIVND (reference sequence). The V gene lost 5 bases and the J gene lost 6 bases, with 16 bases spanning the gap. CDR3 length equals 14 residues. Written as DNA, the CDR3 is TGTGCCAGTAGTCGGGTTTTGGACAGCCATGGCTACACCTTC. Translated, it gives CASSRVLDSHGYTF.

This clone appeared a few times. The chain combines TRBV6-5 with TRBJ2-3; the match to TRBD2 covers 7 bases. Germline loops: CDR1 MNHEY, CDR2 SVGAGI. Unmatched junction bases numbered 4, after V lost 4 bases and J lost 6 bases. This CDR3 spans 13 amino acids. The CDR3 DNA sequence: TGTGCCAGCAGTTTGGCGGGGGATGATACGCAGTATTTT. Amino acids: CASSLAGDDTQYF.

This chain uses TRBV4-2 with TRBJ1-1; maybe TRBD1 (5 bases). Germline CDR1 is LGHNA and CDR2 is YNFKEQ. The CDR3 sequence is 16 residues long. Trimming pared 4 bases from V and 1 base from J, leaving 16 bases between. The chain's CDR3 is CASSLGRERGNTEAFF. DNA for the CDR3: TGTGCCAGCAGCCTCGGGAGAGAGAGGGGGAACACTGAAGCTTTCTTT.

The table lists this clone with a few counts. The chain recombines TRBV7-9 with TRBJ1-2, with TRBD1 matching over 8 bases. Germline assignment: CDR1 SEHNR and CDR2 FQNEAQ (reference sequence). Losses at the gene ends were 0 bases for V and 9 bases for J; bases not matched to a gene: 9. The CDR3 is made up of 15 amino acids. The CDR3 bases are TGTGCCAGCAGCTTAGCGGCAGGGGGCCACCTCAGCTACACCTTC. It is translated as CASSLAAGGHLSYTF.

This clone was found a few times. J is TRBJ2-2 and V is TRBV5-1; 7 bases are a match to TRBD1. V lost 4 bases to trimming and J lost 0 bases; unmatched junction nucleotides: 6. The CDR3 contains 16 residues. The germline CDR1 and CDR2 sequences are SGHRS and YFSETQ. CDR3 in amino acids: CASSPRQGANTGELFF. The CDR3 DNA sequence: TGCGCCAGCAGCCCGAGACAGGGCGCGAACACCGGGGAGCTGTTTTTT. The full variable domain, with the rest looked up from reference TRBV5-1 and TRBJ2-2, is KAGVTQTPRYLIKTRGQQVTLSCSPISGHRSVSWYQQTPGQGLQFLFEYFSETQRNKGNFPGRFSGRQFSNSRSEMNVSTLELGDSALYLCASSPRQGANTGELFFGEGSRLTVL.

The chain has TRBV7-2 and TRBJ2-7; TRBD2 aligns across 10 bases. The CDR3 is 15 amino acids. CDR1 is SGHTA and CDR2 is FQGNSA in the germline V gene. Trimming took 5 bases from V and 6 from J; bases not matched to a gene: 10. CDR3 DNA sequence: TGTGCCAGCAGCAAGACCCTAGCGGGAGAACGCGAGCAGTACTTC. It yields the protein CASSKTLAGEREQYF.

This clone was detected a few times. This rearrangement joins TRBV5-6 to TRBJ1-1, with D maybe TRBD1 (6 bases). Germline CDR1 SGHDT, CDR2 YYEEEE. Trimming left V 4 bases short and J 10 bases short, with 14 bases between. This CDR3 has 12 amino acids. CDR3 in DNA: TGTGCCAGCAGCCGCGGGGGGCTTGTAGCTTTCTTT. Amino acid sequence: CASSRGGLVAFF.

The chain recombines TRBV6-5 with TRBJ2-7; 7 nucleotides match TRBD2. The CDR3 contains 16 residues. Trimming took 0 bases from V and 2 from J; bases not matched to a gene: 7. Germline lookup yields CDR1 MNHEY and CDR2 SVGAGI. The CDR3 sequence is CASSYSLAGRAYEQYF. The CDR3 coding sequence is TGTGCCAGCAGTTACTCGCTGGCAGGGAGGGCCTACGAGCAGTACTTC.

This clone was counted a few times. The chain couples TRBV7-9 to TRBJ2-3; TRBD2 matches at 9 bases. Trimming removed 3 bases from V and 1 base from J; junction bases left unmatched: 11. This CDR3 has 18 residues. Per germline, CDR1 SEHNR and CDR2 FQNEAQ (reference sequence). CDR3 residues: CASSLPGRSGGRTDTQYF. The DNA of the CDR3 is TGTGCCAGCAGCTTGCCTGGTAGGAGCGGGGGGCGCACAGATACGCAGTATTTT.

This clone came up a few times. This rearrangement joins TRBV29-1 to TRBJ1-1; 7 bases fit TRBD1. CDR1 and CDR2 (germline): SQVTM, ANQGSEA. V lost 7 bases to trimming and J lost 0 bases; unmatched junction nucleotides: 8. This CDR3 has 14 amino acids. CDR3 nucleotides: TGCAGCGCTGGGGGACAGCCTATGAACACTGAAGCTTTCTTT. It translates to CSAGGQPMNTEAFF. Full variable domain (outside the CDR3, taken from reference TRBV29-1 and TRBJ1-1): SAVISQKPSRDICQRGTSLTIQCQVDSQVTMMFWYRQQPGQSLTLIATANQGSEATYESGFVIDKFPISRPNLTFSTLTVSNMSPEDSSIYLCSAGGQPMNTEAFFGQGTRLTVV.

The chain carries TRBV4-3 and TRBJ2-7; 7 bases align to TRBD1. Losses at the gene ends were 0 bases for V and 2 bases for J; bases not matched to a gene: 7. CDR1 is LGHNA, CDR2 YSLEER, per germline. This CDR3 has 16 amino acids. Written as DNA, the CDR3 is TGCGCCAGCAGCCAAGAGGCAGGGGGATATACCTACGAGCAGTACTTC. Translating it yields CASSQEAGGYTYEQYF.

Remarks on this clone: Distinct nucleotide sequences in the sample also encode this CDR3. CDR3 in DNA: TGTGCCAGCAGCCTGGGGGGACCCCAAGAGACCCAGTACTTC. Residues: CASSLGGPQETQYF. J is TRBJ2-5 and V is TRBV5-4; D might be TRBD2 (6 bases). CDR3 length: 14 residues. V lost 4 bases to trimming and J lost 1 base, with 11 bases between them. Germline assignment: CDR1 SGHNT and CDR2 YYREEE (reference sequence).

V gene TRBV12-5 combines with J gene TRBJ2-2; no clear D. Germline values: CDR1 LGHNT, CDR2 FRNRAP. Trimming removed 3 bases from V and 0 bases from J, with 8 bases in between. The CDR3 contains 15 residues. The CDR3 spells CASGFRKPNTGELFF. Written as DNA, the CDR3 is TGTGCTAGTGGTTTCAGGAAGCCGAACACCGGGGAGCTGTTTTTT. The variable domain in full, with the rest retrieved from reference TRBV12-5 and TRBJ2-2, is DARVTQTPRHKVTEMGQEVTMRCQPILGHNTVFWYRQTMMQGLELLAYFRNRAPLDDSGMPKDRFSAEMPDATLATLKIQPSEPRDSAVYFCASGFRKPNTGELFFGEGSRLTVL.

J is TRBJ2-1 and V is TRBV6-1; D is uncertain. The CDR3 extends over 15 amino acids. In germline, CDR1 is MNHNS, CDR2 SASEGT. V lost 5 bases to trimming and J lost 2 bases, with 13 bases between them. The CDR3: CASSLQPTTYNEQFF. The CDR3 nucleotides are TGTGCCAGCAGTCTTCAGCCAACAACCTACAATGAGCAGTTCTTC.

This clone was counted a few times. The chain carries TRBV10-3 and TRBJ2-7, with D perhaps TRBD1 (6 bases). Trimming stripped 10 bases from V and 1 base from J, with 14 bases between. The CDR3 is made up of 13 amino acids. In germline, CDR1 is ENHRY, CDR2 SYGVKD. The CDR3 is CATSDSNSYEQYF. For the CDR3, the DNA is TGTGCCACCTCGGACAGCAATTCCTACGAGCAGTACTTC.

This clone has just one count. V gene TRBV6-5 combines with J gene TRBJ2-7, with no clear D. The V gene's germline CDR1 is MNHEY and CDR2 SVGAGI. CDR3 length: 12 residues. Trimming took off 4 bases at V and 4 bases at J, with 8 bases between the two ends. The CDR3 DNA follows: TGTGCCAGCAGTTCCCAAACATACGAGCAGTACTTC. This sequence encodes CASSSQTYEQYF.

For the CDR3, the DNA is TGCGCCAGCGGCGATAGGGCAGAGAACACTGAAGCTTTCTTT. Translating gives CASGDRAENTEAFF. The chain couples TRBV5-1 to TRBJ1-1; unclear D gene. The CDR3 sequence is 14 residues long. Deletions cut 7 bases from V and 1 base from J, with 14 bases between. The germline CDR1 and CDR2 sequences are SGHRS and YFSETQ. The variable domain in full, with the rest retrieved from reference TRBV5-1 and TRBJ1-1, is KAGVTQTPRYLIKTRGQQVTLSCSPISGHRSVSWYQQTPGQGLQFLFEYFSETQRNKGNFPGRFSGRQFSNSRSEMNVSTLELGDSALYLCASGDRAENTEAFFGQGTRLTVV.

The chain couples TRBV2 to TRBJ2-1; D is uncertain. V lost 6 bases and J lost 9, with 12 bases in between. This CDR3 is built from 12 residues. Germline loops: CDR1 SNHLY, CDR2 FYNNEI. DNA for the CDR3: TGTGCCAGCAGAAACGAAGCGCCTGAGCAGTTCTTC. This translates into CASRNEAPEQFF.

This clone was found a few times. CDR3 loop: CASESLLYNEQFF. CDR3 nucleotide sequence: TGTGCCAGCGAGTCCTTACTATACAATGAGCAGTTCTTC. The gene calls are TRBV28 and TRBJ2-1, with D uncertain. The V end lost 8 bases, the J end lost 4 bases, and 12 bases lay between the germline ends. CDR1 and CDR2 (germline): MDHEN, SYDVKM. This CDR3 is built from 13 residues. Full variable domain (rest looked up from reference TRBV28 and TRBJ2-1): DVKVTQSSRYLVKRTGEKVFLECVQDMDHENMFWYRQDPGLGLRLIYFSYDVKMKEKGDIPEGYSVSREKKERFSLILESASTNQTSMYLCASESLLYNEQFFGPGTRLTVL.

The chain combines TRBV29-1 with TRBJ1-5; 8 bases are shared with TRBD1. This CDR3 is built from 12 residues. The V and J ends lost 6 bases and 7 bases, in that order; junction bases with no gene match: 5. Germline lookup yields CDR1 SQVTM and CDR2 ANQGSEA. The CDR3 sequence is CSVADRGQPQHF. The CDR3 DNA reads TGCAGCGTAGCCGACAGGGGACAGCCCCAGCATTTT.

This clone occurred a few times. This sequence joins TRBV15 and TRBJ1-2, with TRBD1 matching 9 bases. V shed 3 bases and J 8 bases; nucleotides not matched to a gene: 10. The germline V gene has CDR1 LNHNV and CDR2 YYDKDF (reference sequence). CDR3 size: 15 residues. CDR3 protein: CATSSVTGGRRGYTF. CDR3 bases: TGTGCCACCAGCAGCGTGACAGGGGGTCGCCGCGGCTACACCTTC.

This clone was found a few times. The chain is built from TRBV9 and TRBJ2-5, with a possible D match to TRBD1 (5 bases). CDR3 size: 14 residues. V gave up 3 bases and J gave up 2 bases, with 11 bases separating them. Germline assignment: CDR1 SGDLS and CDR2 YYNGEE. The DNA of the CDR3 is TGTGCCAGCAGCGCACAGGCCGGGCAAGAGACCCAGTACTTC. As protein: CASSAQAGQETQYF.

This clone was seen a handful of times. This chain uses TRBV7-2 with TRBJ2-7, with D perhaps matching TRBD1 (5 bases). Germline CDR1 SGHTA, CDR2 FQGNSA. CDR3 length equals 15 residues. The germline V and J ends were trimmed by 5 bases and 2 bases, with 16 bases remaining between them. CDR3 DNA: TGTGCCAGCAGCGCTGGACACCTAGTTACCTACGAGCAGTACTTC. Translating gives CASSAGHLVTYEQYF. Combining the CDR3 with reference TRBV7-2 and TRBJ2-7 gives the whole variable domain GAGVSQSPSNKVTEKGKDVELRCDPISGHTALYWYRQSLGQGLEFLIYFQGNSAPDKSGLPSDRFSAERTGGSVSTLTIQRTQQEDSAVYLCASSAGHLVTYEQYFGPGTRLTVT.